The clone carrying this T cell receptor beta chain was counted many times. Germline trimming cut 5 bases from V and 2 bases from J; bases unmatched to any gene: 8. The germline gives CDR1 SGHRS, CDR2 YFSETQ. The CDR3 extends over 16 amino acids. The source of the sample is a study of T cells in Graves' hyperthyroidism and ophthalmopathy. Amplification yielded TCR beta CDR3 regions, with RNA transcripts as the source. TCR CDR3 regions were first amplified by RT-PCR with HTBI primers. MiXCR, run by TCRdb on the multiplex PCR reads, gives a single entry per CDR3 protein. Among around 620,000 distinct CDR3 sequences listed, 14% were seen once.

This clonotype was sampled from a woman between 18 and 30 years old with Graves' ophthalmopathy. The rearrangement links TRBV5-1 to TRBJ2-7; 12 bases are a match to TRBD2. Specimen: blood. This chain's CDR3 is CASRSGTSGQAYEQYF. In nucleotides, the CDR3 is TGCGCCAGCAGGAGCGGGACTAGCGGGCAGGCCTACGAGCAGTACTTC.